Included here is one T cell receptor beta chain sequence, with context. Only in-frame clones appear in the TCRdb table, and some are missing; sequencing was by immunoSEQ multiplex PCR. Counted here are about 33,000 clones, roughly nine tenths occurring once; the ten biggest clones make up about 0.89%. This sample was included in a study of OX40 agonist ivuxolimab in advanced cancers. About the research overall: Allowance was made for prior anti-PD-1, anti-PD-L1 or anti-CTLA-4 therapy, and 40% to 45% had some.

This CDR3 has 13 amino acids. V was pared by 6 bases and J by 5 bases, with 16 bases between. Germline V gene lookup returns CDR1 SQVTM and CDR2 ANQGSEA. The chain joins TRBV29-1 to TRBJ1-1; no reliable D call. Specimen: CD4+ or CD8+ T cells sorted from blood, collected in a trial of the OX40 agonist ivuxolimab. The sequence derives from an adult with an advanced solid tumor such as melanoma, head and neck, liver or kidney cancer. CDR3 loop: CSVHGRGMTEAFF. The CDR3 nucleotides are TGCAGCGTCCACGGGCGGGGAATGACTGAAGCTTTCTTT.